The clone carrying this TCR beta chain was detected once. Antigen: not known. Losses at the gene ends were 6 bases for V and 1 base for J; bases not matched to a gene: 8. The CDR3 runs to 16 residues. The data were taken from a study of read filtering for tumor transcriptome and immune sequencing. Study overall: Patients were 17 male and some 13 female, mean age around 70 years, range about 47 to 85. Transcriptome libraries were built from DNase-treated RNA.

Findings and limits, study-wide: Around 82% of IR-seq clonotypes had a single read, yet these held about 3.5% of reads. Dropping single-read clonotypes raised IR-seq and RNA-seq shared-clonotype correlation.

Molecular barcoded adaptors covering alpha/delta and beta/gamma chains were used on approximately 440 ng RNA. MiXCR, applied by TCRdb to the reads, yields one record per CDR3 protein. The sample shows 100,000 to 150,000 distinct CDR3 sequences, roughly an eighth of them seen only once. Sequencing input: a population of CD138-negative cells sorted from bone marrow. The source of this sequence is a donor at least 40 years old with multiple myeloma. The genes are TRBV12-3 or TRBV12-4 and TRBJ2-2; TRBD2 aligns across 7 bases. CDR3 sequence: CASSLSGTMNTGELFF. The CDR3 DNA reads as TGTGCCAGCAGCCTGAGCGGGACTATGAACACCGGGGAGCTGTTTTTT.